The clone carrying this T cell receptor beta chain was counted many times. The antigen is not known. This entry belongs to a study of identical twins. General observations from the study: Modelling approaches yielded underestimates of out-of-frame TCR alpha sharing between monozygotic twins. There were fewer insertions in abundant cord blood beta clonotypes, but memory repertoires showed no such pattern.

Donors uniformly comprised healthy Caucasians. CDR1 and CDR2 (germline): MRHNA, SNTAGT. V was pared by 3 bases and J by 3 bases, with 8 bases between. The CDR3 consists of 14 residues. TCRdb recomputed calls from the 5' RACE reads with MiXCR, one row per CDR3 protein. The sample carries about 240,000 distinct CDR3 sequences, about 12% recorded once. These data were also reused for a study on yellow fever vaccine responses in identical twins.

This TCR was recovered from a woman aged 18-35 years in good health. Sequencing was performed on memory (CD45RO+) T cells sorted from blood. The V gene is TRBV6-4, the J gene TRBJ2-2, with TRBD1 as a possible D gene (6 bases). The CDR3 is CASSEAGDTGELFF. The CDR3 DNA follows: TGTGCCAGCAGTGAGGCAGGGGACACCGGGGAGCTGTTTTTT.